This T cell receptor (beta chain) was captured in a study of Ad26.COV2.S vaccination and SARS-CoV-2 variants. Profiled with immunoSEQ multiplex PCR; TCRdb holds only in-frame clones, not every one. The table includes 300,000 to 400,000 clones, 86% detected once. Treatment described: over 15 received Ad26.COV2.S at low or high dose, single or two shots; roughly 5 received placebo; per-sample allocation not given. Specimen acquisition occurred on day 63 following the initial vaccine or placebo injection. The V end was cut by 10 bases, the J end by 5 bases, with 10 bases between. CDR3 length: 11 amino acids. Per germline, CDR1 SNHLY and CDR2 FYNNEI.

The clonotype was recovered from a person between 18 and 59 years old who received the Ad26.COV2.S COVID-19 vaccine or a placebo. Source: peripheral blood, taken in a trial of Ad26.COV2.S vaccine versus placebo. This chain uses TRBV2 with TRBJ2-3; TRBD2 might be the D (7 bases). The CDR3 nucleotides are TGTGCCACTAGGGGGGGAGATACGCAGTATTTT. As protein: CATRGGDTQYF.